The 11 T cell receptor beta chains below come from one sample, sequenced in a study of shared clonotypes between healthy human individuals. The repertoire was sequenced with immunoSEQ multiplex PCR; TCRdb's copy has only in-frame clones and lacks some. The data show around 2,000,000 clones, with roughly 94% seen just once and more than 0.1% held by the top ten. The sequenced material came from naive CD4+ T cells sorted from blood. Sample subset: CD45RA+ positively selected. The receptors were sampled from a man aged 18 to 30 in good health.

Worth noting for this clone: One end of the junction does not line up with germline, which may come from a read error. The chain couples TRBV6-1 to TRBJ1-6, with D possibly TRBD1 on 5 matching bases. The CDR3 covers 15 residues. The germline V gene encodes CDR1 MNHNS and CDR2 SASEGT. The CDR3 loop is CASTEGPRANSPLHF. For the CDR3, the DNA is TGTGCCAGCACTGAAGGGCCCAGGGCTAATTCACCCCTCCACTTT.

This rearrangement joins TRBV7-9 to TRBJ2-4, with a possible D match to TRBD1 (6 bases). The germline V gene has CDR1 SEHNR and CDR2 FQNEAQ (reference sequence). V gave up 5 bases and J gave up 5 bases, with 19 bases separating them. The CDR3 is made up of 16 amino acids. The CDR3 is CASSPSEWTAENIQYF. The CDR3 nucleotides read TGTGCCAGCAGCCCTTCCGAGTGGACAGCGGAAAACATTCAGTACTTC.

Remarks on this clone: Other DNA variants within this sample encode the same CDR3. The chain has TRBV5-1 and TRBJ2-5, with TRBD2 identical over 11 bases. V shed 4 bases and J 5 bases; nucleotides not matched to a gene: 4. Germline lookup yields CDR1 SGHRS and CDR2 YFSETQ. This CDR3 has 14 residues. The CDR3, as DNA: TGCGCCAGCAGCGGGACTAGCGGAAGGGAGACCCAGTACTTC. This sequence encodes CASSGTSGRETQYF.

V is TRBV15 and J is TRBJ1-5, with a tentative D call TRBD1 (6 bases). The CDR3 contains 14 residues. Germline CDR1 and CDR2: LNHNV and YYDKDF (reference sequence). Trimming shortened V by 1 base and J by 3 bases, and 7 bases separated the two germline ends. The CDR3 reads CATSRGQVNQPQHF. The CDR3 nucleotides read TGTGCCACCAGCAGAGGACAGGTCAATCAGCCCCAGCATTTT.

The chain joins TRBV5-1 to TRBJ2-2; 8 nucleotides agree with TRBD2. Trimming took 1 base from V and 6 from J; bases not matched to a gene: 2. Germline CDR1 is SGHRS and CDR2 is YFSETQ. The CDR3 runs to 14 residues. The CDR3 spells CASSLPGGPGELFF. Written as DNA, the CDR3 is TGCGCCAGCAGCTTGCCGGGAGGGCCCGGGGAGCTGTTTTTT. The full variable domain, with the rest looked up from reference TRBV5-1 and TRBJ2-2, is KAGVTQTPRYLIKTRGQQVTLSCSPISGHRSVSWYQQTPGQGLQFLFEYFSETQRNKGNFPGRFSGRQFSNSRSEMNVSTLELGDSALYLCASSLPGGPGELFFGEGSRLTVL.

The rearrangement uses TRBV6-5 and TRBJ1-6; D gene uncertain. Germline loops: CDR1 MNHEY, CDR2 SVGAGI. The CDR3 totals 15 residues. V lost 0 bases to trimming and J lost 10 bases, with 13 bases between them. The CDR3 sequence: CASSYSGQPLSPLHF. As DNA, the CDR3 is TGTGCCAGCAGTTACTCGGGCCAGCCCCTCTCACCCCTCCACTTT.

This chain connects TRBV5-1 to TRBJ2-2; tentative D call: TRBD1 (6 bases). This CDR3 is built from 15 residues. The germline CDR1 and CDR2 sequences are SGHRS and YFSETQ. V shed 5 bases and J shed 4 bases, with 15 bases lying between them. CDR3 bases: TGCGCCAGCAGATCTAGTCAGGGGATCACCGGGGAGCTGTTTTTT. Its protein product is CASRSSQGITGELFF.

V gene TRBV5-1 combines with J gene TRBJ2-1; 14 bases match TRBD2. The germline V gene has CDR1 SGHRS and CDR2 YFSETQ. The trim removed 0 bases at V and 9 bases at J, leaving 11 bases unmatched. The CDR3 has 18 amino acids. Here the CDR3 reads CASSLAGRGTSGRIEQFF. The CDR3 bases are TGCGCCAGCAGCTTGGCGGGCAGGGGGACTAGCGGGAGAATTGAGCAGTTCTTC.

V and J are TRBV18 and TRBJ2-7; 7 nucleotides line up with TRBD1. V shed 4 bases and J 5 bases; nucleotides not matched to a gene: 14. Germline V CDR1 and CDR2: KGHSH, LQKENI. This CDR3 spans 16 amino acids. The CDR3 DNA follows: TGTGCCAGCTCACAATTTCCGGGACAGCCGGGCGACGAGCAGTACTTC. Translating gives CASSQFPGQPGDEQYF. Full variable domain (remainder filled in from reference TRBV18 and TRBJ2-7): NAGVMQNPRHLVRRRGQEARLRCSPMKGHSHVYWYRQLPEEGLKFMVYLQKENIIDESGMPKERFSAEFPKEGPSILRIQQVVRGDSAAYFCASSQFPGQPGDEQYFGPGTRLTVT.

Only one count was recorded for this clone. The chain carries TRBV7-2 and TRBJ2-5; 14 nucleotides match TRBD2. The CDR3 length is 16 residues. Germline-derived CDR1 and CDR2 are SGHTA and FQGNSA. V trimming: 4 bases; J trimming: 5 bases; junction bases outside the gene matches: 6. The chain's CDR3 is CASSSGLAGGWETQYF. The CDR3 nucleotides are TGTGCCAGCAGCTCAGGACTAGCGGGAGGTTGGGAGACCCAGTACTTC. Full variable domain (outside the CDR3, taken from reference TRBV7-2 and TRBJ2-5): GAGVSQSPSNKVTEKGKDVELRCDPISGHTALYWYRQSLGQGLEFLIYFQGNSAPDKSGLPSDRFSAERTGGSVSTLTIQRTQQEDSAVYLCASSSGLAGGWETQYFGPGTRLLVL.

The chain joins TRBV5-1 to TRBJ2-7; TRBD1 aligns across 8 bases. The length of the CDR3 is 14 residues. The J segment lost 6 bases and the V segment lost 3 bases, leaving 8 bases of the junction unmatched. CDR1 and CDR2 from the germline V gene are SGHRS and YFSETQ. The CDR3 DNA follows: TGCGCCAGCAGCTCCTGGACAGGGAAGGTCGAGCAGTACTTC. Its protein is CASSSWTGKVEQYF.